The rows below give T cell receptor beta chains drawn from one sample of a study of neurological immune-mediated disorders. TCRdb passed the 5' RACE reads through MiXCR, listing each CDR3 protein once. The sample carries roughly 56,000 distinct CDR3 sequences, about 3.3% recorded once. The specimen sequenced was PBMCs. These receptors all stem from a woman aged 55-69 years with multiple sclerosis. Each CDR3 is given with its conserved first and last residue. D genes are given only for firm matches. Size tells how often a clone was seen (once, few, many) or the class of an expanded clone, and some rows leave it out.

abundance: many; d_gene: TRBD1; v_gene: TRBV7-3; j_gene: TRBJ1-1; CDR3nt: TGTGCCAGCAGCCCCAGGGGGCACACTGAAGCTTTCTTT; CDR3aa: CASSPRGHTEAFF
abundance: many; d_gene: NA; v_gene: TRBV20-1; j_gene: TRBJ2-1; CDR3nt: TGCAGTGCTAGAGCACCCCTAGCGACTGAGCAGTTCTTC; CDR3aa: CSARAPLATEQFF
abundance: many; d_gene: NA; v_gene: TRBV29-1; j_gene: TRBJ2-5; CDR3nt: TGCAGCGTTACTCCCCACGGGTCTATGGAGACCCAGTACTTC; CDR3aa: CSVTPHGSMETQYF
abundance: many; d_gene: NA; v_gene: TRBV10-3; j_gene: TRBJ2-3; CDR3nt: TGTGCCATCAAAGGATTGGGGTCAGATACGCAGTATTTT; CDR3aa: CAIKGLGSDTQYF
abundance: many; d_gene: NA; v_gene: TRBV21-1; j_gene: TRBJ2-5; CDR3nt: TGTGCCAGCACCAGGGGACAGGGTTTGGGAGAGACCCAGTACTTC; CDR3aa: CASTRGQGLGETQYF
abundance: NA; d_gene: NA; v_gene: TRBV29-1; j_gene: TRBJ2-7; CDR3nt: TGCGCCCGCGTGGGCTCCTACGAGCAGTACTTC; CDR3aa: CARVGSYEQYF
abundance: many; d_gene: TRBD1; v_gene: TRBV19; j_gene: TRBJ1-1; CDR3nt: TGTGCCAGTAGTATCATCCGACAGGGATGGAACACTGAAGCTTTCTTT; CDR3aa: CASSIIRQGWNTEAFF
abundance: many; d_gene: TRBD2; v_gene: TRBV7-3; j_gene: TRBJ2-2; CDR3nt: TGTGCCAGCAGCAGGAGCGGGATAACCGGGGAGCTGTTTTTT; CDR3aa: CASSRSGITGELFF
abundance: many; d_gene: NA; v_gene: TRBV6-4; j_gene: TRBJ2-3; CDR3nt: TGTGCCAGCAGTGACCTCCCTAGCACAGATACGCAGTATTTT; CDR3aa: CASSDLPSTDTQYF
abundance: many; d_gene: NA; v_gene: TRBV28; j_gene: TRBJ2-3; CDR3nt: TGTGCCAGCAGTTTAAGGAGGGTCGGGAATACGCAGTATTTT; CDR3aa: CASSLRRVGNTQYF
abundance: many; d_gene: TRBD1; v_gene: TRBV7-9; j_gene: TRBJ2-2; CDR3nt: TGTGCCAGCAGGAACTCCGGGACAGGGGGTCCCGGGGAGCTGTTTTTT; CDR3aa: CASRNSGTGGPGELFF
abundance: many; d_gene: NA; v_gene: TRBV5-6; j_gene: TRBJ1-1; CDR3nt: TGTGCCAGCAGTGTCGACACTGAAGCTTTCTTT; CDR3aa: CASSVDTEAFF
abundance: many; d_gene: NA; v_gene: TRBV6-2/TRBV6-3; j_gene: TRBJ2-6; CDR3nt: TGTGCCAGCAGTTCCCAGGGGAACTCTGGGGCCAACGTCCTGACTTTC; CDR3aa: CASSSQGNSGANVLTF
abundance: many; d_gene: TRBD2; v_gene: TRBV24-1; j_gene: TRBJ2-7; CDR3nt: TGTGCCACCAGTGGCCAGCCCGGGACTAGCGGGGGGAACTCCTACGAGCAGTACTTC; CDR3aa: CATSGQPGTSGGNSYEQYF
abundance: many; d_gene: TRBD2; v_gene: TRBV6-6; j_gene: TRBJ2-5; CDR3nt: TGTGCCAGCAGTTACTCGGAGAAAGCTAGCGGGAGGGCCGAGGAGACCCAGTACTTC; CDR3aa: CASSYSEKASGRAEETQYF
abundance: many; d_gene: NA; v_gene: TRBV7-2; j_gene: TRBJ1-1; CDR3nt: TGTGCCAGCAGAGGACAACAGAACACTGAAGCTTTCTTT; CDR3aa: CASRGQQNTEAFF
abundance: many; d_gene: TRBD2; v_gene: TRBV29-1; j_gene: TRBJ2-3; CDR3nt: TGCAGCGTTGTTGGGCTAGCGGGAGGTGATGTGAGTGCAGATACGCAGTATTTT; CDR3aa: CSVVGLAGGDVSADTQYF
abundance: many; d_gene: NA; v_gene: TRBV20-1; j_gene: TRBJ2-7; CDR3nt: TGCAGTGCTAGTAGGGGGGCGTGGGAGCAGTACTTC; CDR3aa: CSASRGAWEQYF
abundance: many; d_gene: NA; v_gene: TRBV7-2; j_gene: TRBJ2-1; CDR3nt: TGTGCCAGCAACCCCGCGGTGTACAATGAGCAGTTCTTC; CDR3aa: CASNPAVYNEQFF
abundance: many; d_gene: NA; v_gene: TRBV10-2; j_gene: TRBJ1-1; CDR3nt: TGCGCCAGCCGATCGAACACTGAAGCTTTCTTT; CDR3aa: CASRSNTEAFF
abundance: many; d_gene: TRBD1; v_gene: TRBV20-1; j_gene: TRBJ2-7; CDR3nt: TGCAGTGCTAGGGAGTTTAACAGGGGGCACTACGAGCAGTACTTC; CDR3aa: CSAREFNRGHYEQYF
abundance: many; d_gene: TRBD2; v_gene: TRBV28; j_gene: TRBJ2-7; CDR3nt: TGTGCCAGCAGCCGCCCTAGCGGGAGGTTTCTATCAAACTCCTACGAGCAGTACTTC; CDR3aa: CASSRPSGRFLSNSYEQYF
abundance: many; d_gene: TRBD1; v_gene: TRBV20-1; j_gene: TRBJ2-7; CDR3nt: TGCAGTGCTAGGCCGGACAGGGGGATCTCGGACGAGCAGTACTTC; CDR3aa: CSARPDRGISDEQYF
abundance: many; d_gene: NA; v_gene: TRBV28; j_gene: TRBJ2-7; CDR3nt: TGTGCCAGCAGTCAGAACAGGAACTCCTACGAGCAGTACTTC; CDR3aa: CASSQNRNSYEQYF
abundance: many; d_gene: NA; v_gene: TRBV7-9; j_gene: TRBJ2-5; CDR3nt: TGTGCCAGCAGCCCTTCCCAGACCCAGTACTTC; CDR3aa: CASSPSQTQYF
abundance: many; d_gene: NA; v_gene: TRBV20-1; j_gene: TRBJ1-1; CDR3nt: TGCAGTGCTAGAGCCGGAACCTACACTGAAGCTTTCTTT; CDR3aa: CSARAGTYTEAFF
abundance: many; d_gene: NA; v_gene: TRBV5-1; j_gene: TRBJ1-1; CDR3nt: TGCGCCAGCAATTACGGTGGGGCAGGGATTTACACTGAAGCTTTCTTT; CDR3aa: CASNYGGAGIYTEAFF
abundance: many; d_gene: NA; v_gene: TRBV5-6; j_gene: TRBJ1-1; CDR3nt: TGTGCCAGCACCTTTGAAGGGGCGACTGAAGCTTTCTTT; CDR3aa: CASTFEGATEAFF
abundance: many; d_gene: NA; v_gene: TRBV27; j_gene: TRBJ1-6; CDR3nt: TGTGCCAGCAGTTTAAAGCGTTCAGGGGTTTCACCCCTCCACTTT; CDR3aa: CASSLKRSGVSPLHF
abundance: many; d_gene: TRBD2; v_gene: TRBV20-1; j_gene: TRBJ2-6; CDR3nt: TGCAGTGCTAGGGAGCGACGCTGGGAGGGGAACGTCCTGACTTTC; CDR3aa: CSARERRWEGNVLTF
abundance: many; d_gene: NA; v_gene: TRBV28; j_gene: TRBJ2-3; CDR3nt: TGTGCCAGCAGTTTTACGGGAGAGATCCCAGATACGCAGTATTTT; CDR3aa: CASSFTGEIPDTQYF
abundance: many; d_gene: TRBD2; v_gene: TRBV11-2; j_gene: TRBJ2-1; CDR3nt: TGTGCCAGCAGCGTAGGGACTAGCGGATACAATGAGCAGTTCTTC; CDR3aa: CASSVGTSGYNEQFF
abundance: few; d_gene: NA; v_gene: TRBV7-8; j_gene: TRBJ2-1; CDR3nt: TGTGCCAGCAGCTTAGTCCTACTTGAAACAGCTGGGTACAGCTCCTACAATGAGCAGTTCTTC; CDR3aa: CASSLVLLETAGYSSYNEQFF
abundance: many; d_gene: TRBD1; v_gene: TRBV7-8; j_gene: TRBJ2-5; CDR3nt: TGTGCCAGCAGCTTTAACTTACCCGGGACAGCTTACCAAGAGACCCAGTACTTC; CDR3aa: CASSFNLPGTAYQETQYF
abundance: many; d_gene: NA; v_gene: TRBV28; j_gene: TRBJ2-2; CDR3nt: TGTGCCAGCAGTCCAGCGGGCACCTTAAGGACCGGGGAGCTGTTTTTT; CDR3aa: CASSPAGTLRTGELFF
abundance: many; d_gene: NA; v_gene: TRBV6-2/TRBV6-3; j_gene: TRBJ1-1; CDR3nt: TGTGCCAGCAGTTACCTTCTCGGAAGGAAGAACACTGAAGCTTTCTTT; CDR3aa: CASSYLLGRKNTEAFF
abundance: many; d_gene: TRBD1; v_gene: TRBV12-5; j_gene: TRBJ2-5; CDR3nt: TGTGCTAGTGGTCCCTCGGGACAGGGTCGGGAGACCCAGTACTTC; CDR3aa: CASGPSGQGRETQYF
abundance: many; d_gene: NA; v_gene: TRBV29-1; j_gene: TRBJ2-5; CDR3nt: TGCAGCTGTACCACCCGGGACCAAGAGACCCAGTACTTC; CDR3aa: CSCTTRDQETQYF
abundance: many; d_gene: TRBD2; v_gene: TRBV29-1; j_gene: TRBJ2-3; CDR3nt: TGCAGCGTTGAGGTCGGGGGGGGGCCCGATACGCAGTATTTT; CDR3aa: CSVEVGGGPDTQYF
abundance: many; d_gene: TRBD1; v_gene: TRBV7-9; j_gene: TRBJ2-3; CDR3nt: TGTGCCAGCAGCCACAGACAGGGACATAGCACAGATACGCAGTATTTT; CDR3aa: CASSHRQGHSTDTQYF
abundance: many; d_gene: TRBD1; v_gene: TRBV5-1; j_gene: TRBJ2-4; CDR3nt: TGCGCCAGCAGCGGGGGACAGGCCGCCGCCAAAAACATTCAGTACTTC; CDR3aa: CASSGGQAAAKNIQYF
abundance: few; d_gene: TRBD2; v_gene: TRBV6-5; j_gene: TRBJ2-2; CDR3nt: TGTGCCAGCAGTTACCGGGAGGGCACCGGGGAGCTGTTTTTT; CDR3aa: CASSYREGTGELFF
abundance: many; d_gene: NA; v_gene: TRBV20-1; j_gene: TRBJ2-5; CDR3nt: TGCAGTGCTAGACCTCGCAGGGTCCTACTACAAGAGACCCAGTACTTC; CDR3aa: CSARPRRVLLQETQYF
abundance: many; d_gene: TRBD2; v_gene: TRBV20-1; j_gene: TRBJ2-1; CDR3nt: TGCAGTGCTGGTTGGACTAGCAGCATATACAATGAGCAGTTCTTC; CDR3aa: CSAGWTSSIYNEQFF
abundance: many; d_gene: TRBD2; v_gene: TRBV5-6; j_gene: TRBJ2-5; CDR3nt: TGTGCCAGCAGCTTGACTAGCGGGAATGGGGAGACCCAGTACTTC; CDR3aa: CASSLTSGNGETQYF
abundance: NA; d_gene: TRBD2; v_gene: TRBV7-9; j_gene: TRBJ2-1; CDR3nt: TGTGCCAGCAGCGTAGCCGGGACTAGCAATGAGCAGTTCTTC; CDR3aa: CASSVAGTSNEQFF
abundance: few; d_gene: NA; v_gene: TRBV29-1; j_gene: TRBJ2-3; CDR3nt: TGCAGCGTTGAAAGGGCGGGCACAGATACGCAGTATTTT; CDR3aa: CSVERAGTDTQYF